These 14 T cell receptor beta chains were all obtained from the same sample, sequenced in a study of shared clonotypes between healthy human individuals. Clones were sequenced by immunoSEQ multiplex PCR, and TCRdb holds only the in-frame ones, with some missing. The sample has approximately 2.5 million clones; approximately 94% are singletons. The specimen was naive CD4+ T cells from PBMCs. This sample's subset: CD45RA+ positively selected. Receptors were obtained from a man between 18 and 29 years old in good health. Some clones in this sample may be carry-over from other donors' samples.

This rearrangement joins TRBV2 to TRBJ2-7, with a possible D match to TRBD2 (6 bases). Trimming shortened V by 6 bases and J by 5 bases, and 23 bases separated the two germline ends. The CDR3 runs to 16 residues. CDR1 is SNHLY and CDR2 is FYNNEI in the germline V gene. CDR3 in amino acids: CASSVGGPPPDHEQYF. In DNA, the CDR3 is TGTGCCAGCAGCGTGGGGGGACCACCTCCCGACCACGAGCAGTACTTC.

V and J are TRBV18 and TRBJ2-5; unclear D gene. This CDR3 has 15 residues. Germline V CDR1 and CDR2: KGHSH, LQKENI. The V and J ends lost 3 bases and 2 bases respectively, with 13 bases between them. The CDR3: CASSPLVSQQETQYF. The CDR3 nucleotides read TGTGCCAGCTCACCTCTTGTGTCACAGCAAGAGACCCAGTACTTC.

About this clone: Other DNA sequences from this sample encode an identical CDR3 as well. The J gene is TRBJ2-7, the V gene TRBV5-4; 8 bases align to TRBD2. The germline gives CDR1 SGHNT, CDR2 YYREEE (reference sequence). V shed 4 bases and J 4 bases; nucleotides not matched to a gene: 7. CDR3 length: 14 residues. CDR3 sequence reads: CASSPGTSGYEQYF. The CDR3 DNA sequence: TGTGCCAGCAGCCCTGGGACTAGTGGGTACGAGCAGTACTTC. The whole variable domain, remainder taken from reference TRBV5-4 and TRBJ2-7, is ETGVTQSPTHLIKTRGQQVTLRCSSQSGHNTVSWYQQALGQGPQFIFQYYREEENGRGNFPPRFSGLQFPNYSSELNVNALELDDSALYLCASSPGTSGYEQYFGPGTRLTVT.

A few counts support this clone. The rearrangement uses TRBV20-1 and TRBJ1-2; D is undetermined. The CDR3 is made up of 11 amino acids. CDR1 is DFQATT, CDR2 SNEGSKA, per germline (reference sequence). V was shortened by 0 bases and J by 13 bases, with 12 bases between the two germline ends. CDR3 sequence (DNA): TGCAGTGCTAGAGACAGAGGTCAGCTCACCTTC. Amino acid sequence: CSARDRGQLTF.

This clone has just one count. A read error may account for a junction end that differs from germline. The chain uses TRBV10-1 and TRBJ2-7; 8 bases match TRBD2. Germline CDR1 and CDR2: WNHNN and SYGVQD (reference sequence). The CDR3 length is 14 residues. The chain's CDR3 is CASRAGTRTRTECF. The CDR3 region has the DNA TGCGCCAGCAGGGCCGGGACTAGAACAAGAACGGAGTGCTTC.

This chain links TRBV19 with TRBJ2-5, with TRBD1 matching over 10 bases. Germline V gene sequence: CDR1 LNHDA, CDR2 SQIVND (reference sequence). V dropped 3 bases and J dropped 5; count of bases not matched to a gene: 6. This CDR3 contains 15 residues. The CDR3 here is CASSIWDRGPETQYF. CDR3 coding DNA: TGTGCCAGTAGTATTTGGGACAGGGGTCCGGAGACCCAGTACTTC.

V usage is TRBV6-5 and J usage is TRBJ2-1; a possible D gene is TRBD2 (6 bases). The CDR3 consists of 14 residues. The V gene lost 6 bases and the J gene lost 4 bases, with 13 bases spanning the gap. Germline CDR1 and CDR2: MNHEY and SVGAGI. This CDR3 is CASRGSGGYNEQFF. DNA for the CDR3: TGTGCCAGCAGGGGTTCTGGGGGGTACAATGAGCAGTTCTTC.

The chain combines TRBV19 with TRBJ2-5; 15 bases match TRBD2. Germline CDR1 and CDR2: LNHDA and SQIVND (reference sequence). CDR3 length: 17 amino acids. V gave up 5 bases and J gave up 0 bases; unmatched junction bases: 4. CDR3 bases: TGTGCCAGTAGTCCTGGGACTAGCGGGAGGAACCAAGAGACCCAGTACTTC. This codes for CASSPGTSGRNQETQYF.

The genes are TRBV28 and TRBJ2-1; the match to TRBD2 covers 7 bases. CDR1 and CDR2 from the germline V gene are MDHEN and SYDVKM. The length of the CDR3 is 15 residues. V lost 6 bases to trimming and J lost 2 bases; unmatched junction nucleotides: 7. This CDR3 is CASRGGAGPYNEQFF. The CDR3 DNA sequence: TGTGCCAGCAGGGGAGGGGCGGGGCCCTACAATGAGCAGTTCTTC.

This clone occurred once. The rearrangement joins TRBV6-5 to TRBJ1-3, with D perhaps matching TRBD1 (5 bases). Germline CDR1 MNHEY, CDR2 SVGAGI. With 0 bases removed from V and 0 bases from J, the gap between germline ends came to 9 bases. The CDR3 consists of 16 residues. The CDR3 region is CASSYSEGISGNTIYF. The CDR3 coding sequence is TGTGCCAGCAGTTACTCGGAGGGGATCTCTGGAAACACCATATATTTT.

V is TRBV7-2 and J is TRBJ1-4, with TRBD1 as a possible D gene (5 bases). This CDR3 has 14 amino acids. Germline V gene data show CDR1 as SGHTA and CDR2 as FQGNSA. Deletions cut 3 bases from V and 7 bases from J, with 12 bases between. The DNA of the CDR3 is TGTGCCAGCAGCTTGGCAGGGTCGGCTGAAAAACTGTTTTTT. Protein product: CASSLAGSAEKLFF.

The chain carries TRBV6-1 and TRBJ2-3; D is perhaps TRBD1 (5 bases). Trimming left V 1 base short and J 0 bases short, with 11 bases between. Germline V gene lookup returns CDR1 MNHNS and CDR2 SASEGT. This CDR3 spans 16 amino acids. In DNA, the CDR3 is TGTGCCAGCAGTGAAGTCCCAGGGATAAGCACAGATACGCAGTATTTT. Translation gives CASSEVPGISTDTQYF.

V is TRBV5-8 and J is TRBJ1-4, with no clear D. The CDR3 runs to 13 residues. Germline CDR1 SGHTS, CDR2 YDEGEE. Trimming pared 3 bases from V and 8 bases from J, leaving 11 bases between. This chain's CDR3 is CASSSRGTEKLFF. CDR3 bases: TGTGCCAGCAGCTCCCGCGGTACGGAAAAACTGTTTTTT.

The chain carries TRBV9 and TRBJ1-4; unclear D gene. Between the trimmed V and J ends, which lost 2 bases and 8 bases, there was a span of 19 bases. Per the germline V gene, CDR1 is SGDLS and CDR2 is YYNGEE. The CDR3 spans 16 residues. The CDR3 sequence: CASSVEAWRPPEKLFF. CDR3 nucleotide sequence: TGTGCCAGCAGCGTCGAGGCTTGGAGACCGCCGGAAAAACTGTTTTTT.